This passage covers 20 T cell receptor beta chains from one sample sequenced in a study of blood T cell repertoires in COVID-19. Repertoires were generated with immunoSEQ multiplex PCR, while TCRdb's copy carries only in-frame clones and drops some. The sample lists 180,000 or so clones; 85% were seen once. The sequencing sample was made of peripheral blood. The receptors stem from a woman aged 55-69 years with acute or convalescent COVID-19.

The chain employs TRBV10-3 and TRBJ2-1, with TRBD1 matching 7 bases. CDR3 length equals 17 residues. J was trimmed by 0 bases and V by 0 bases; bases with no gene match: 5. Germline CDR1 is ENHRY and CDR2 is SYGVKD. For the CDR3, the DNA is TGTGCCATCAGTGAGTCGGGGACAGAGAGCTCCTACAATGAGCAGTTCTTC. This gives the protein CAISESGTESSYNEQFF.

The chain combines TRBV7-9 with TRBJ2-5; the match to TRBD2 covers 13 bases. With 2 bases clipped from V and 4 bases from J, the junction kept 13 bases outside the gene matches. Germline V gene lookup returns CDR1 SEHNR and CDR2 FQNEAQ (reference sequence). The CDR3 totals 19 residues. The CDR3: CASSLTQTSGRFPGETQYF. CDR3 sequence (DNA): TGTGCCAGCAGCTTAACCCAGACTAGCGGGAGGTTCCCGGGAGAGACCCAGTACTTC.

The V gene is TRBV7-3, the J gene TRBJ2-2; D gene uncertain. This CDR3 has 13 amino acids. Deletions cut 5 bases from V and 5 bases from J, with 9 bases between. The germline V gene has CDR1 SGHTA and CDR2 FQGTGA. The CDR3 nucleotides read TGTGCCAGCAGCCCCACTTGGACCGGGGAGCTGTTTTTT. It translates to CASSPTWTGELFF.

The CDR3 nucleotides are TGTGCCAGTACCTCAGGGCTAGCGGGCTATCTAGGTAGGCAGTATTTT. This encodes CASTSGLAGYLGRQYF. V is TRBV19 and J is TRBJ2-3; 8 positions agree with TRBD2. This CDR3 comprises 16 residues. Trimming took 7 bases from V and 11 from J; bases not matched to a gene: 20. Germline loops: CDR1 LNHDA, CDR2 SQIVND (reference sequence).

J is TRBJ1-4 and V is TRBV29-1; D is undetermined. V lost 7 bases to trimming and J lost 0 bases, with 15 bases between them. The CDR3 extends over 15 amino acids. Germline lookup yields CDR1 SQVTM and CDR2 ANQGSEA. In DNA, the CDR3 is TGCAGCGGCCGGATCGGCACAGCAACTAATGAAAAACTGTTTTTT. This translates into CSGRIGTATNEKLFF.

J is TRBJ2-1 and V is TRBV9; TRBD2 matches 7 bases. Germline V gene data show CDR1 as SGDLS and CDR2 as YYNGEE. This CDR3 is 16 amino acids long. The junction had 6 bases not matched to a gene; V was cut back by 0 bases and J by 3 bases. CDR3 region: CASSVESGMVYNEQFF. Written as DNA, the CDR3 is TGTGCCAGCAGCGTAGAGAGCGGGATGGTCTACAATGAGCAGTTCTTC.

This clone was detected once. The V call is TRBV5-6, the J call TRBJ1-2; a weak D match, TRBD1 (6 bases). From germline, CDR1 is SGHDT and CDR2 YYEEEE. Trimming left V 4 bases short and J 4 bases short, with 17 bases between. This CDR3 is 15 amino acids long. The CDR3 DNA sequence: TGTGCCAGCAGCATTGGAGAGGCAGGGGTCTATGGCTACACCTTC. It encodes CASSIGEAGVYGYTF.

The J gene is TRBJ1-5, the V gene TRBV29-1; the match to TRBD1 covers 8 bases. Germline-derived CDR1 and CDR2 are SQVTM and ANQGSEA. Trimming at V came to 7 bases and at J to 6 bases, leaving 8 bases not matched to a gene. CDR3 length: 13 residues. The CDR3: CSAGQGTGQPQHF. DNA of the CDR3: TGCAGCGCTGGACAGGGAACGGGTCAGCCCCAGCATTTT.

In this sample, this clone turned up a few times. The rearrangement joins TRBV19 to TRBJ2-1, with D perhaps TRBD2 (6 bases). Germline values: CDR1 LNHDA, CDR2 SQIVND (reference sequence). CDR3 length: 14 amino acids. V lost 3 bases and J lost 0, with 6 bases in between. This CDR3 reads CASSMDYSYNEQFF. The CDR3, as DNA: TGTGCCAGTAGTATGGACTACTCCTACAATGAGCAGTTCTTC.

The chain joins TRBV3-1 (or the pseudogene TRBV3-2) to TRBJ2-1; D uncertain. Germline assignment: CDR1 LGHDT and CDR2 YNNKEL (reference sequence). The V end lost 1 base, the J end lost 7 bases, and 11 bases lay between the germline ends. The CDR3 totals 14 residues. The CDR3 loop is CASSQVGRRNEQFF. The CDR3 DNA is TGTGCCAGCAGCCAAGTTGGGCGACGGAATGAGCAGTTCTTC.

The J gene is TRBJ2-7, the V gene TRBV5-5; TRBD1 matches 7 bases. J gave up 1 base and V 3 bases, and 1 base lay outside the gene matches. This CDR3 comprises 13 residues. The germline V gene encodes CDR1 SGHKS and CDR2 YYEKEE (reference sequence). The CDR3 sequence: CASSWDRSYEQYV. The CDR3 nucleotides read TGTGCCAGCAGCTGGGACAGATCCTACGAGCAGTACGTC.

This clone has only a few counts. This rearrangement joins TRBV3-1 (or the pseudogene TRBV3-2) to TRBJ1-1; D is perhaps TRBD1 (6 bases). CDR1 LGHDT and CDR2 YNNKEL come from the germline V gene (reference sequence). Deletions cut 2 bases from V and 5 bases from J, with 21 bases between. The length of the CDR3 is 17 residues. The chain's CDR3 is CASSQPKGDRGGTEAFF. CDR3 DNA sequence: TGTGCCAGCAGCCAACCTAAGGGGGACCGGGGCGGGACTGAAGCTTTCTTT.

CDR3 amino acids: CASGKGVNEQYF. The CDR3 DNA reads TGTGCCAGCGGAAAAGGGGTCAACGAGCAGTACTTC. The V and J genes are TRBV28 and TRBJ2-7; D perhaps matches TRBD1 (5 bases). Per the germline V gene, CDR1 is MDHEN and CDR2 is SYDVKM. CDR3 size: 12 residues. Trimming cost V 8 bases and J 5 bases, with 13 bases left between them. Supplemented by reference TRBV28 and TRBJ2-7, the full variable domain reads DVKVTQSSRYLVKRTGEKVFLECVQDMDHENMFWYRQDPGLGLRLIYFSYDVKMKEKGDIPEGYSVSREKKERFSLILESASTNQTSMYLCASGKGVNEQYFGPGTRLTVT.

This clone was seen a handful of times. The chain uses TRBV27 and TRBJ2-7, with TRBD2 matching over 9 bases. The CDR3 runs to 15 residues. CDR1 and CDR2 from the germline V gene are MNHEY and SMNVEV (reference sequence). V lost 6 bases to trimming and J lost 2 bases; unmatched junction nucleotides: 8. The CDR3 bases are TGTGCCAGCAGCCCTAGCGGGGCGCTTGCCTACGAGCAGTACTTC. This codes for CASSPSGALAYEQYF.

V and J are TRBV25-1 and TRBJ2-3, with D possibly being TRBD2 (5 bases). Germline V gene lookup returns CDR1 MGHDK and CDR2 SYGVNS. CDR3 length equals 14 residues. V was clipped by 8 bases and J by 0 bases, with 12 bases between them. DNA for the CDR3: TGTGCCAGCTCCCGGGAAGCCAGCACAGATACGCAGTATTTT. Its translation is CASSREASTDTQYF.

The chain uses TRBV5-1 and TRBJ2-2; D may be TRBD2 (6 bases). This CDR3 is 14 amino acids long. Trimming shortened V by 9 bases and J by 6 bases, and 18 bases separated the two germline ends. Per the germline V gene, CDR1 is SGHRS and CDR2 is YFSETQ. CDR3 residues: CATTKGGEAGELFF. Here the CDR3 DNA reads TGCGCCACAACGAAGGGAGGTGAGGCCGGGGAGCTGTTTTTT.

V gene TRBV2 combines with J gene TRBJ2-6, with a weak D call TRBD2 (5 bases). The germline V gene encodes CDR1 SNHLY and CDR2 FYNNEI. The CDR3 spans 17 residues. Trimming took off 7 bases at V and 0 bases at J, with 16 bases between the two ends. DNA for the CDR3: TGTGCCAGCACGGGGAATCTTTTGAGCTCTGGGGCCAACGTCCTGACTTTC. Encoded protein: CASTGNLLSSGANVLTF.

The rearrangement uses TRBV24-1 and TRBJ2-2, with a weak D call TRBD2 (7 bases). Germline-derived CDR1 and CDR2 are KGHDR and SFDVKD. Trimming removed 6 bases at V and 4 bases at J, with 20 bases between. The CDR3 covers 17 residues. The CDR3 loop reads CATSQGGGTPFTGELFF. The CDR3 DNA sequence: TGTGCCACCAGTCAGGGAGGGGGGACACCTTTCACCGGGGAGCTGTTTTTT.

V usage is TRBV6-4 and J usage is TRBJ1-5; 10 positions match TRBD1. This CDR3 region has 19 residues. CDR1 is MRHNA, CDR2 SNTAGT, per germline. The V gene end was trimmed by 6 bases and the J gene end by 1 base; junction bases not matched to a gene: 15. CDR3 DNA: TGTGCCAGCAGACTCGGACAGGGGGATTTTGGGAAGAGCAATCAGCCCCAGCATTTT. Translation gives CASRLGQGDFGKSNQPQHF.

V usage is TRBV5-4 and J usage is TRBJ1-2, with a tentative D call TRBD1 (6 bases). Germline loops: CDR1 SGHNT, CDR2 YYREEE (reference sequence). The CDR3 has 15 amino acids. V shed 6 bases and J shed 3 bases, with 18 bases lying between them. The CDR3: CASTGVRGGYYGYTF. In DNA form, the CDR3 reads TGTGCCAGCACCGGCGTAAGGGGGGGCTACTATGGCTACACCTTC. The entire variable domain, with the rest obtained from reference TRBV5-4 and TRBJ1-2, is as follows: ETGVTQSPTHLIKTRGQQVTLRCSSQSGHNTVSWYQQALGQGPQFIFQYYREEENGRGNFPPRFSGLQFPNYSSELNVNALELDDSALYLCASTGVRGGYYGYTFGSGTRLTVV.